The clone carrying this T cell receptor (beta chain) was counted at least ten times. These data come from a study of T-cell reconstitution after alpha-beta-depleted transplantation in children. V lost 7 bases to trimming and J lost 1 base; unmatched junction nucleotides: 6. There are 14 residues in the CDR3. Germline lookup yields CDR1 WSHSY and CDR2 SAAADI. Preparing the TCRbeta library involved the use of unique molecular identifiers. One entry per CDR3 protein results from TCRdb running MiXCR on the PCR reads. In the table there are nearly 400,000 distinct CDR3 sequences, around 21% of which are singletons.

The chain is built from TRBV10-2 and TRBJ2-7; 8 nucleotides match TRBD1. This clonotype originated in a human donor who donated a stem cell graft to a child with acute myeloid leukemia. The sequencing used PBMCs from the stem cell graft donor, collected from the stem cell graft. The CDR3 region has the DNA TGCGCCAGCATAGACCGGGACAGGTCCTACGAGCAGTACTTC. Translated: CASIDRDRSYEQYF.